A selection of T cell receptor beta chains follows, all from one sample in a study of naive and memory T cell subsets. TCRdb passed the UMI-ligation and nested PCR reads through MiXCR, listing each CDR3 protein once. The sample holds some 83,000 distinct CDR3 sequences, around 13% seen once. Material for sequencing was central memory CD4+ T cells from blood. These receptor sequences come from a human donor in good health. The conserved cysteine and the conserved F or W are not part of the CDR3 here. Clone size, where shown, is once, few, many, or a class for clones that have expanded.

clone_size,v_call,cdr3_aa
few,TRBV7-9,ASSQTSVETQY
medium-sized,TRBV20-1,SAEAGTSVYEQY
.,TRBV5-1,ASSLGLANYNEQF
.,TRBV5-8,ASRRGQGRSYNEQF
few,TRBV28,ASRERALGHEQY
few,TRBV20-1,SATRGAHSSNQPQH
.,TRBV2,ASSAGGNTEAF
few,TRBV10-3,AISGGLGVEADEQY
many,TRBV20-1,SASGSHNEQF
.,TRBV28,ASSSGAFSLSYEQY
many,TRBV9,ASSVPGGAGELF
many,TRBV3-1,ASSRRPGLAGGNNEQF
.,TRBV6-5,ASRPIGRDNEQF
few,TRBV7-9,ASSLAAGTSGTQETQY
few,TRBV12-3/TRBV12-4,ASSFGGGGRNTGELF
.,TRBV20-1,SARDEGQGSKKLF
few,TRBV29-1,SVLDPPVVDNEQF
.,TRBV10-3,AISPTGTQTPNRNTIY
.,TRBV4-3,ASSRIADSDTQY
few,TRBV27,ASSLFGAGGPFGYNEQF
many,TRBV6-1,ASSRRTGGTDTQY
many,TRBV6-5,ASSNRGYEQY
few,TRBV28,ASSAGAPGQF
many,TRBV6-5,ASSSGAYEQY
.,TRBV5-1,ASSRGQEGAYEQY
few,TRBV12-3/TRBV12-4,ASSPRARTDTQY
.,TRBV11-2,ASSQIHLGLAGELRYEQY
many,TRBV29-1,SVVGRGSNTEAF
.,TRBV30,AWNLGALYNEQF
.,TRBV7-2,ASSLERESPLH
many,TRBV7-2,ASSAQRRDLDTQY
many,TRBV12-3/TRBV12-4,ASSSGGNEQF
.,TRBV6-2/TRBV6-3,ASSYSNSNQPQH
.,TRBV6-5,ASSYRQGTRIQAF
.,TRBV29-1,SAEQGVGYGYT
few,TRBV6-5,ASSKWAGGNRELF
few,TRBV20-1,SARDVRSGSGYEQY
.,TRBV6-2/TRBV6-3,ASSHTVKGAYEQY
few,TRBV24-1,ATRGQGETQY
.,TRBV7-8,ASSSRAGGPGLQF
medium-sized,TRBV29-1,SAAQGMGYNEQF
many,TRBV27,ASSLRLGGYNEQF
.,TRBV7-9,ASRPSGKADTQY
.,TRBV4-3,ASSQDLVRGGNTGELF
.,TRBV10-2,ASSKDRSWEPQH
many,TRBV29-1,SVRYAGGLATQY
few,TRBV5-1,ASRLAGGNNEQF
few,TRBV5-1,ASSTGQGIVETQY
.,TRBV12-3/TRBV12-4,ASSRTVGGGTEAF
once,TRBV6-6,ASRERDGSYNEQF
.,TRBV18,ASSPPTVNEAF
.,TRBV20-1,SAKPGQGTMAYGYT
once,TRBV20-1,SARDSGNTEAF
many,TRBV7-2,ASSLAITDEQF